These T cell receptor beta chains were read from a single sample in a study of regulatory T cells in long-lasting Graves disease. TCRdb reanalysed the multiplex PCR reads using MiXCR and keeps one entry per CDR3 protein. The sample yields approximately 540,000 distinct CDR3 sequences, approximately 12% seen once. These same records also appear under a second study, on T cells in Graves' hyperthyroidism and ophthalmopathy.

Here the sequenced sample was peripheral blood mononuclear cells (PBMCs), taken at new diagnosis, from a patient treated with antithyroid drugs. The source of these receptors is a woman under 40 with Graves disease. CDR3s include the opening cysteine and the closing phenylalanine or tryptophan. Fields, in order: clone size, J gene, V gene, D gene, CDR3 protein, CDR3 DNA. A D gene is named only where the DNA matches it firmly. Expanded clones get a size class; other rows say once, few or many, or leave the size out.

clone size: many
J gene: TRBJ1-6
V gene: TRBV9
D gene: -
CDR3 protein: CASSVQVDSPLHF
CDR3 DNA: TGTGCCAGCAGCGTACAGGTGGATTCACCCCTCCACTTT

clone size: many
J gene: TRBJ2-5
V gene: TRBV28
D gene: -
CDR3 protein: CASSLVWGGRQETQYF
CDR3 DNA: TGTGCCAGCAGTTTAGTTTGGGGGGGGCGGCAAGAGACCCAGTACTTC

clone size: few
J gene: TRBJ2-7
V gene: TRBV7-9
D gene: -
CDR3 protein: CASSAGPEQYF
CDR3 DNA: TGTGCCAGCAGCGCCGGACCCGAGCAGTACTTC

clone size: few
J gene: TRBJ2-3
V gene: TRBV27
D gene: TRBD2
CDR3 protein: CASNRGLVQDTDTQYF
CDR3 DNA: TGTGCCAGCAATCGAGGACTAGTACAGGACACAGATACGCAGTATTTT

clone size: -
J gene: TRBJ2-1
V gene: TRBV28
D gene: -
CDR3 protein: CASSTIGGVDEQFF
CDR3 DNA: TGTGCCAGCAGTACCATTGGCGGGGTGGATGAGCAGTTCTTC

clone size: many
J gene: TRBJ2-7
V gene: TRBV12-3/TRBV12-4
D gene: -
CDR3 protein: CASSTRDTSPEQYF
CDR3 DNA: TGTGCCAGCAGTACCCGGGACACCTCTCCCGAGCAGTACTTC

clone size: few
J gene: TRBJ2-7
V gene: TRBV4-1
D gene: TRBD1
CDR3 protein: CASSQEKRQGLYEQYF
CDR3 DNA: TGCGCCAGCAGCCAAGAAAAGCGACAGGGCCTGTACGAGCAGTACTTC

clone size: many
J gene: TRBJ1-2
V gene: TRBV7-2
D gene: TRBD1
CDR3 protein: CASSVGQAVGYTF
CDR3 DNA: TGTGCCAGCAGCGTGGGACAGGCGGTGGGCTACACCTTC

clone size: few
J gene: TRBJ2-3
V gene: TRBV6-2/TRBV6-3
D gene: -
CDR3 protein: CASSYIGGRTDTQYF
CDR3 DNA: TGTGCCAGCAGTTACATCGGGGGGCGCACAGATACGCAGTATTTT

clone size: few
J gene: TRBJ2-2
V gene: TRBV5-1
D gene: -
CDR3 protein: CASSLRRGTTGELFF
CDR3 DNA: TGCGCCAGCAGCTTGCGTCGCGGGACCACCGGGGAGCTGTTTTTT

clone size: many
J gene: TRBJ2-3
V gene: TRBV11-3
D gene: TRBD2
CDR3 protein: CASSLNGGLAGNTDTQYF
CDR3 DNA: TGTGCCAGCAGCTTAAATGGGGGACTAGCGGGGAACACAGATACGCAGTATTTT

clone size: few
J gene: TRBJ1-2
V gene: TRBV9
D gene: -
CDR3 protein: CASSVDEARGYTF
CDR3 DNA: TGTGCCAGCAGCGTAGACGAAGCACGAGGCTACACCTTC

clone size: -
J gene: TRBJ2-3
V gene: TRBV6-1
D gene: TRBD2
CDR3 protein: CASRSGRGTDTQYF
CDR3 DNA: TGTGCCAGCAGGAGCGGGAGGGGGACAGATACGCAGTATTTT

clone size: many
J gene: TRBJ2-3
V gene: TRBV29-1
D gene: -
CDR3 protein: CSGSLARADTQYF
CDR3 DNA: TGCAGCGGATCTCTAGCTAGGGCAGATACGCAGTATTTT

clone size: few
J gene: TRBJ2-7
V gene: TRBV29-1
D gene: -
CDR3 protein: CSVRGVEYEQYF
CDR3 DNA: TGCAGCGTTCGAGGTGTGGAATACGAGCAGTACTTC

clone size: -
J gene: TRBJ2-6
V gene: TRBV6-2/TRBV6-3
D gene: TRBD1
CDR3 protein: CASSRLGQGSGANVLTF
CDR3 DNA: TGTGCCAGCAGCCGTCTCGGACAGGGGAGCGGGGCCAACGTCCTGACTTTC

clone size: few
J gene: TRBJ2-7
V gene: TRBV20-1
D gene: -
CDR3 protein: CSARPPLVSNEQYF
CDR3 DNA: TGCAGTGCTAGACCCCCCCTCGTCTCCAACGAGCAGTACTTC

clone size: many
J gene: TRBJ2-7
V gene: TRBV2
D gene: TRBD1
CDR3 protein: CASSESLHRGNSYEQYF
CDR3 DNA: TGTGCCAGCAGTGAATCCCTCCACAGGGGGAACTCCTACGAGCAGTACTTC

clone size: few
J gene: TRBJ1-1
V gene: TRBV28
D gene: -
CDR3 protein: CASSLWGGKNTEASF
CDR3 DNA: TGTGCCAGCAGTTTATGGGGGGGTAAGAACACTGAAGCTTCCTTT

clone size: -
J gene: TRBJ2-6
V gene: TRBV28
D gene: -
CDR3 protein: CASSLGGNRANVLTF
CDR3 DNA: TGTGCCAGCAGTTTAGGGGGAAATAGGGCCAACGTCCTGACTTTC

clone size: few
J gene: TRBJ2-1
V gene: TRBV5-1
D gene: TRBD2
CDR3 protein: CASRLAGEYNEQFF
CDR3 DNA: TGCGCCAGCAGGCTAGCGGGAGAGTACAATGAGCAGTTCTTC

clone size: many
J gene: TRBJ2-7
V gene: TRBV2
D gene: -
CDR3 protein: CASRPASVYEQYF
CDR3 DNA: TGTGCCAGCAGACCAGCGTCGGTTTACGAGCAGTACTTC

clone size: many
J gene: TRBJ2-7
V gene: TRBV10-3
D gene: -
CDR3 protein: CAISETDSLSSYEQYF
CDR3 DNA: TGTGCCATCAGTGAGACGGACTCTCTGAGCTCCTACGAGCAGTACTTC

clone size: many
J gene: TRBJ2-7
V gene: TRBV18
D gene: -
CDR3 protein: CASSPDGYYEQYF
CDR3 DNA: TGTGCCAGCAGCCCGGATGGGTACTACGAGCAGTACTTC

clone size: many
J gene: TRBJ1-2
V gene: TRBV6-5
D gene: -
CDR3 protein: CASSYSAIHRRGIIVDIAGYTF
CDR3 DNA: TGTGCCAGCAGTTACTCGGCAATACATCGCCGGGGAATTATAGTTGATATTGCGGGCTACACCTTC

clone size: many
J gene: TRBJ1-1
V gene: TRBV27
D gene: -
CDR3 protein: CASSFHRGSEAFF
CDR3 DNA: TGTGCCAGCAGTTTCCATCGGGGGTCTGAAGCTTTCTTT

clone size: many
J gene: TRBJ2-5
V gene: TRBV5-4
D gene: -
CDR3 protein: CASSYGTSQETQYF
CDR3 DNA: TGTGCCAGCAGCTATGGGACGTCTCAAGAGACCCAGTACTTC

clone size: -
J gene: TRBJ1-1
V gene: TRBV14
D gene: -
CDR3 protein: CASSQEGHGPEAFF
CDR3 DNA: TGTGCCAGCAGCCAAGAAGGACATGGGCCTGAAGCTTTCTTT

clone size: few
J gene: TRBJ2-1
V gene: TRBV29-1
D gene: -
CDR3 protein: CSVLTYNEQFF
CDR3 DNA: TGCAGCGTTCTAACCTACAATGAGCAGTTCTTC

clone size: -
J gene: TRBJ2-1
V gene: TRBV4-3
D gene: -
CDR3 protein: CASSQPGAEYNEQFF
CDR3 DNA: TGCGCCAGCAGCCAACCGGGGGCGGAATACAATGAGCAGTTCTTC

clone size: few
J gene: TRBJ2-3
V gene: TRBV10-2
D gene: TRBD2
CDR3 protein: CASSEPTSGRDTQYF
CDR3 DNA: TGCGCCAGCAGTGAGCCGACTAGCGGGAGAGATACGCAGTATTTT

clone size: -
J gene: TRBJ2-3
V gene: TRBV19
D gene: -
CDR3 protein: CASSASGTDTQYF
CDR3 DNA: TGTGCCAGTAGTGCTAGCGGCACAGATACGCAGTATTTT

clone size: -
J gene: TRBJ2-1
V gene: TRBV11-2
D gene: TRBD2
CDR3 protein: CASSLGLGGSSGREQFF
CDR3 DNA: TGTGCCAGCAGCTTAGGTTTAGGCGGGTCTAGCGGGAGGGAGCAGTTCTTC

clone size: many
J gene: TRBJ2-1
V gene: TRBV12-3/TRBV12-4
D gene: -
CDR3 protein: CASSHAQRASYNEQFF
CDR3 DNA: TGTGCCAGCAGTCACGCCCAGCGGGCCTCCTACAATGAGCAGTTCTTC

clone size: many
J gene: TRBJ2-7
V gene: TRBV24-1
D gene: TRBD1
CDR3 protein: CATSDRTGLGEQYF
CDR3 DNA: TGTGCCACCAGTGATCGGACAGGGTTAGGCGAGCAGTACTTC

clone size: many
J gene: TRBJ2-1
V gene: TRBV27
D gene: TRBD1
CDR3 protein: CASSPGTVYNEQFF
CDR3 DNA: TGTGCCAGCAGTCCGGGGACAGTCTACAATGAGCAGTTCTTC

clone size: -
J gene: TRBJ2-5
V gene: TRBV28
D gene: -
CDR3 protein: CASSPPNRPGETQYF
CDR3 DNA: TGTGCCAGCAGCCCTCCTAACCGTCCGGGGGAGACCCAGTACTTC

clone size: many
J gene: TRBJ2-7
V gene: TRBV4-1
D gene: TRBD2
CDR3 protein: CASSGIAGESYEQYF
CDR3 DNA: TGCGCCAGCAGCGGTATAGCGGGAGAAAGCTACGAGCAGTACTTC

clone size: many
J gene: TRBJ2-3
V gene: TRBV2
D gene: -
CDR3 protein: CASSPRRPSTDTQYF
CDR3 DNA: TGTGCCAGCAGCCCCCGGAGGCCTAGCACAGATACGCAGTATTTT

clone size: few
J gene: TRBJ1-2
V gene: TRBV10-2
D gene: -
CDR3 protein: CASRDPLHYGYTF
CDR3 DNA: TGCGCCAGCAGAGACCCCCTGCACTATGGCTACACCTTC

clone size: -
J gene: TRBJ2-2
V gene: TRBV4-1
D gene: -
CDR3 protein: CASSQGGTTGELFF
CDR3 DNA: TGCGCCAGCAGCCAAGGGGGTACCACCGGGGAGCTGTTTTTT

clone size: many
J gene: TRBJ2-1
V gene: TRBV2
D gene: -
CDR3 protein: CASSEQGSAYNEQFF
CDR3 DNA: TGTGCCAGCAGTGAGCAGGGATCGGCCTACAATGAGCAGTTCTTC

clone size: few
J gene: TRBJ2-5
V gene: TRBV18
D gene: -
CDR3 protein: CASSSSVARQETQYF
CDR3 DNA: TGTGCCAGCTCATCCTCCGTAGCGAGACAAGAGACCCAGTACTTC

clone size: many
J gene: TRBJ2-5
V gene: TRBV29-1
D gene: -
CDR3 protein: CSVAQVLQETQYF
CDR3 DNA: TGCAGCGTCGCCCAGGTTCTCCAAGAGACCCAGTACTTC

clone size: -
J gene: TRBJ2-5
V gene: TRBV19
D gene: TRBD2
CDR3 protein: CASSPPGPTSGKETQYF
CDR3 DNA: TGTGCCAGTAGTCCCCCAGGTCCGACTAGCGGGAAAGAGACCCAGTACTTC

clone size: many
J gene: TRBJ2-1
V gene: TRBV5-4
D gene: TRBD2
CDR3 protein: CASSGLAGAPNEQFF
CDR3 DNA: TGTGCCAGCAGCGGACTAGCGGGAGCGCCCAATGAGCAGTTCTTC

clone size: many
J gene: TRBJ1-5
V gene: TRBV28
D gene: -
CDR3 protein: CASSRGGYGNQPQHF
CDR3 DNA: TGTGCCAGCAGTCGGGGGGGATATGGCAATCAGCCCCAGCATTTT

clone size: many
J gene: TRBJ1-1
V gene: TRBV19
D gene: TRBD1
CDR3 protein: CASLQGWGTEAFF
CDR3 DNA: TGTGCCAGCCTACAGGGGTGGGGCACTGAAGCTTTCTTT

clone size: many
J gene: TRBJ2-1
V gene: TRBV7-3
D gene: -
CDR3 protein: CASSPLGELDNEQFF
CDR3 DNA: TGTGCCAGCAGCCCGCTGGGGGAGCTTGACAATGAGCAGTTCTTC

clone size: many
J gene: TRBJ2-7
V gene: TRBV12-3/TRBV12-4
D gene: -
CDR3 protein: CASSLAALFSEQYF
CDR3 DNA: TGTGCCAGCAGTTTAGCTGCTTTGTTCTCGGAGCAGTACTTC

clone size: many
J gene: TRBJ2-1
V gene: TRBV19
D gene: -
CDR3 protein: CASSSHPLTTYNEQFF
CDR3 DNA: TGTGCCAGTAGTAGTCATCCTCTGACCACCTACAATGAGCAGTTCTTC